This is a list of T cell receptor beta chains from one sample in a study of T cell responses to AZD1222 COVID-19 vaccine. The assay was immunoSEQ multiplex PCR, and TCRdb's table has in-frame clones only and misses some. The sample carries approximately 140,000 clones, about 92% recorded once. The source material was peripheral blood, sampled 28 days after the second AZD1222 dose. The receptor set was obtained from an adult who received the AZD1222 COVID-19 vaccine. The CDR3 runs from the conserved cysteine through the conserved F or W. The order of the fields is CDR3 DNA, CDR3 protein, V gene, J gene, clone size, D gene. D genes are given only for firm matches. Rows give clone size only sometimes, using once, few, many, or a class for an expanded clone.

TGTGCCAGTAGGGGAGAAAGTTACGAGCAGTACTTC	CASRGESYEQYF	TRBV19	TRBJ2-7	NA	NA
TGTGCCAGCAGCTTACTTACTAGCGGAGCCGGGGAGCTGTTTTTT	CASSLLTSGAGELFF	TRBV7-3	TRBJ2-2	NA	TRBD2
TGTGCCTTAGGGACGGCAGGGTTCTACGAGCAGTACTTC	CALGTAGFYEQYF	TRBV2	TRBJ2-7	NA	NA
TGTGCCAGCAGTGATCACCTGAACACTGAAGCTTTCTTT	CASSDHLNTEAFF	TRBV6-1	TRBJ1-1	NA	NA
TGTGCCATCAGTGAAGGGTTCGAGGACAGGGAAAGAGCTTTCTTT	CAISEGFEDRERAFF	TRBV10-3	TRBJ1-1	NA	TRBD1
TGTGCCAGCAGCAAAGCGCTCGAGCGGGAGTTGTACGAGCAGTACTTC	CASSKALERELYEQYF	TRBV21-1	TRBJ2-7	NA	NA
TGTGCCAGCAGAAGGGGGCTTTCCTACGAGCAGTACTTC	CASRRGLSYEQYF	TRBV2	TRBJ2-7	once	TRBD1
TGTGCCAGCAGTACACTCGGCGGACAAGAGACCCAGTACTTC	CASSTLGGQETQYF	TRBV27	TRBJ2-5	NA	NA
TGCGCCAGCAGCCACGACACGAACACTGAAGCTTTCTTT	CASSHDTNTEAFF	TRBV5-1	TRBJ1-1	NA	NA
TGTGCCAGCAGTTTATCCCTCCGCGGGGAGCTGTTTTTT	CASSLSLRGELFF	TRBV27	TRBJ2-2	NA	NA
TGTGCCACCAGCAGAGGGGGCGAGCAGTACTTC	CATSRGGEQYF	TRBV15	TRBJ2-7	NA	NA
TGTGCCAGCAGCGTAGTAGAGCGGGGAAATGAGCAGTTCTTC	CASSVVERGNEQFF	TRBV9	TRBJ2-1	NA	TRBD2
TGTGCCAGCAGTTCACCGGACTACTCCGACACAGATACGCAGTATTTT	CASSSPDYSDTDTQYF	TRBV28	TRBJ2-3	NA	NA
TGTGCCTGGAGAATCACCGGGACTAAAGACACCGGGGAGCTGTTTTTT	CAWRITGTKDTGELFF	TRBV30	TRBJ2-2	NA	TRBD2
TGCGCCAGCAGCTCCCGGGACAGGGTCTCCTACGAGCAGTACTTC	CASSSRDRVSYEQYF	TRBV5-1	TRBJ2-7	NA	TRBD1
TGTGCCAGCAGCTTAACCCGGGGTGCTGAAGCTTTCTTT	CASSLTRGAEAFF	TRBV11-2	TRBJ1-1	NA	NA
TGTGCCAGCAGCACGACTAGCGGGAATTCTGGTGAGCAGTTCTTC	CASSTTSGNSGEQFF	TRBV9	TRBJ2-1	once	TRBD2
TGTGCCAGCAGTTTACTCCAACCCGGGGGCTACGAGCAGTACTTC	CASSLLQPGGYEQYF	TRBV27	TRBJ2-7	NA	NA